This T cell receptor (beta chain) was sequenced in a study of T cells after yellow fever vaccination. The study's findings and limits: When the response was secondary, it was weaker but reached its peak faster, day 5 versus 15. Abundant clonotypes from the bulk population could have been carried over as contaminants into FACS-sorted repertoires.

This clonotype showed up many times. Its specificity is not known. The CDR3 length is 12 residues. Germline V CDR1 and CDR2: KGHSH, LQKENI. The V end lost 1 base, the J end lost 8 bases, and 3 bases lay between the germline ends. They built TCR cDNA with 5'RACE template switching, a step that put in a universal primer site and UMIs. TCRdb analysed the 5' RACE reads with MiXCR anew, one entry per CDR3 protein. Altogether 250,000 to 400,000 distinct CDR3 sequences are present, roughly 4.3% being singletons, with the ten largest covering 20% to 25%. The TCR was taken from a man aged 18 to 29 who received the YFV17D yellow fever vaccine. The sequencing used PBMCs, collected 5 days after the yellow fever booster vaccination. The rearrangement joins TRBV18 to TRBJ1-6; D is uncertain. This CDR3 is CASSPQDSPLHF. CDR3 sequence (DNA): TGTGCCAGCTCACCACAAGATTCACCCCTCCACTTT. Full variable domain (rest looked up from reference TRBV18 and TRBJ1-6): NAGVMQNPRHLVRRRGQEARLRCSPMKGHSHVYWYRQLPEEGLKFMVYLQKENIIDESGMPKERFSAEFPKEGPSILRIQQVVRGDSAAYFCASSPQDSPLHFGNGTRLTVT.